A selection of T cell receptor beta chains follows, all from one sample in a study of blood T cell repertoires in COVID-19. Assay: immunoSEQ multiplex PCR; the TCRdb copy retains only in-frame clones and omits some. The profile shows roughly 370,000 clones, around nine tenths of them singletons. Sample: PBMCs or T cells enriched from blood (not recorded which). These receptors all stem from a woman in her forties or fifties who had recovered from COVID-19. The CDR3 runs from the conserved cysteine through the conserved F or W. D genes are given only for firm matches. Only part of the rows carry a size: once, few, many, or a class if the clone is expanded.

v_gene	d_gene	j_gene	abundance	CDR3nt	CDR3aa
TRBV9	TRBD1	TRBJ1-2	.	TGTGCCAGCAGCCCACGATCCGGACAGGGGCTTTATGGCTACACCTTC	CASSPRSGQGLYGYTF
TRBV2	TRBD1	TRBJ2-7	.	TGTGCCAGCACCGCCCTACCGGACAGGGGAACCTACGAGCAGTACTTC	CASTALPDRGTYEQYF
TRBV2	TRBD1	TRBJ1-1	.	TGTGCCAGCAGTGCACAGGGGGCGAACACTGAAGCTTTCTTT	CASSAQGANTEAFF
TRBV9	.	TRBJ2-3	.	TGTGCCAGCAGCGCCTCAGCGGATACGCAGTATTTT	CASSASADTQYF
TRBV11-2	.	TRBJ2-5	.	TGTGCCAGCAGCTTAAATGTCAGACAAGAGACCCAGTACTTC	CASSLNVRQETQYF
TRBV27	.	TRBJ1-5	few	TGTGCCAGCAGTTCAAATAGCAATCAGCCCCAGCATTTT	CASSSNSNQPQHF
TRBV7-2	TRBD2	TRBJ2-7	.	TGTGCCAGCAGCTTCCCGACTAGCGGGGGGGCGGCCGAGCAGTACTTC	CASSFPTSGGAAEQYF
TRBV19	.	TRBJ1-5	.	TGTGCCAGTAGTATAGAAGGGGTTCGTGGCAATCAGCCCCAGCATTTT	CASSIEGVRGNQPQHF
TRBV7-2	.	TRBJ1-1	.	TGTGCCAGCAGCATACGGGGACTGCCAACTGAAGCTTTCTTT	CASSIRGLPTEAFF
TRBV30	.	TRBJ2-1	.	TGTGCCTGGAGCGTTAGCCGGGGTGAGCAGTTCTTC	CAWSVSRGEQFF
TRBV5-4	.	TRBJ2-7	.	TGTGCCAGCAGTCCTCAGAAGGGGGTAGGAGAGCAGTACTTC	CASSPQKGVGEQYF
TRBV23-1	.	TRBJ2-3	few	TGCGCCAGCAGGGGAAAGGACTGTTACACAGATACGCAGTATTTT	CASRGKDCYTDTQYF
TRBV30	.	TRBJ1-1	.	TGTGCCTGGGAGAAAAAGAAAAACTCTATTGAAGCTTTCTTT	CAWEKKKNSIEAFF
TRBV21-1	.	TRBJ1-2	.	TGTGCCAGCAGCCGAGACGACAGGTTTAACTATGGCTACACCTTC	CASSRDDRFNYGYTF
TRBV19	TRBD1	TRBJ2-5	.	TGTGCCAGGGGACAGAAACTACATACATGTAAGACCCAGTACTTC	CARGQKLHTCKTQYF
TRBV6-5	.	TRBJ2-7	.	TGTGCCAGCAGTCCATTACTGAACGAGCAGTACTTC	CASSPLLNEQYF
TRBV5-1	TRBD2	TRBJ2-1	.	TGCGCCAGCAGCTTGACCCCTAGCGGGGACTACAATGAGCAGTTCTTC	CASSLTPSGDYNEQFF
TRBV4-1	.	TRBJ1-2	.	TGCGCCAGCACCCCAACTTGGGCCTCTTATGGCTACACCTTC	CASTPTWASYGYTF
TRBV5-6	TRBD1	TRBJ1-1	.	TGTGCCAGACGACTGTACCGGGACAGGGTTATAATAACTGAAGCTTTCTTT	CARRLYRDRVIITEAFF
TRBV2	TRBD1	TRBJ1-3	.	TGTGCCAGCAGTAGTCCCGGGACAGGGATGGGCTCTGGAAACACCATATATTTT	CASSSPGTGMGSGNTIYF
TRBV27	.	TRBJ1-1	.	TGTGCCAGCAGAACCACGGGGGGGTTCACTGAAGCTTTCTTT	CASRTTGGFTEAFF
TRBV27	.	TRBJ1-6	.	TGTGCCAGCAGTCTCGGACAGCCTAATTCACCCCTCCACTTT	CASSLGQPNSPLHF
TRBV6-2/TRBV6-3	TRBD1	TRBJ2-1	.	TGTGCCAGCAGCCGGGACAGGTTTGAGAACAATGAGCAGTTCTTC	CASSRDRFENNEQFF
TRBV6-5	.	TRBJ2-3	.	TGTGCCAGCAGCCTCTCGTACTACGATACGCAGTATTTT	CASSLSYYDTQYF
TRBV4-2	.	TRBJ1-1	.	TGTGCCAGCAGCCTAAGACAGGAGAACACTGAAGCTTTCTTT	CASSLRQENTEAFF
TRBV5-6	.	TRBJ2-5	.	TGTGCCAGCTTGAGGAGGGGGCGACAAGAGACCCAGTACTTC	CASLRRGRQETQYF
TRBV2	.	TRBJ1-2	.	TGTGCCACCAAGAACAGGGATCCCATCTATGGCTACACCTTC	CATKNRDPIYGYTF
TRBV6-5	.	TRBJ2-7	.	TGTGCCAGCAGAGAGGACACCTACTACGAGCAGTACTTC	CASREDTYYEQYF
TRBV7-9	.	TRBJ1-5	.	TGTGCCAGCAGCCCGGCGGGGTCTATGGCCCAGCATTTT	CASSPAGSMAQHF
TRBV28	TRBD1	TRBJ2-3	.	TGTGCCAGCAGTGAGGGGGCTAGTGGCGGGTATTTT	CASSEGASGGYF
TRBV4-2	.	TRBJ1-5	.	TGTGCCAGCAGCCAAGACTTGAGTAGCAATCAGCCCCAGCATTTT	CASSQDLSSNQPQHF
TRBV27	.	TRBJ2-7	.	TGTGCCAGCAGTTGGGGCTTCTCCTACGAGCAGTACTTC	CASSWGFSYEQYF
TRBV24-1	TRBD1	TRBJ2-2	.	TGTGCCACCAGTGACGCGGACAGGGGGATAAGCGGGGAGCTGTTTTTT	CATSDADRGISGELFF
TRBV4-1	TRBD1	TRBJ1-1	.	TGCGCCAGCAGCCAAGAACCTCTTAACAGGGGAATGAACACTGAAGCTTTCTTT	CASSQEPLNRGMNTEAFF
TRBV11-3	.	TRBJ1-1	.	TGTGCCAGCAGCTTAGGGGAGGGATCCCTCACTGAAGCTTTCTTT	CASSLGEGSLTEAFF
TRBV7-2	TRBD1	TRBJ1-2	.	TGTGCCAGCAGCGAGGGGACAGGGGGTGGCTATGGCTACACCTTC	CASSEGTGGGYGYTF
TRBV5-1	.	TRBJ2-7	.	TGCGCCAGCAGCATCGGCGGGACTCTAGCGTACGAGCAGTACTTC	CASSIGGTLAYEQYF
TRBV6-6	TRBD1	TRBJ1-5	.	TGTGCCAGCAGCCACTCCGGGACAGGGCTCCAGCATTTT	CASSHSGTGLQHF
TRBV19	.	TRBJ2-1	.	TGTGCCAGTAGTATGCAGGGTCCGTCATTGGAGCAGTTCTTC	CASSMQGPSLEQFF
TRBV15	.	TRBJ1-4	.	TGTGCCACCAGCAGAGACCCAGCGACCCATCGACTGTTTTTT	CATSRDPATHRLFF
TRBV28	.	TRBJ1-2	.	TGTGCCAGCAGTTTCGGGGGGGCTTCTTATGGCTACACCTTC	CASSFGGASYGYTF
TRBV23-1	TRBD1	TRBJ1-2	.	TGCGCCAGAGGAACAGGGGGCCCTCCCCCGAACTATGGCTACACCTTC	CARGTGGPPPNYGYTF
TRBV9	TRBD1	TRBJ1-2	once	TGTGCCAGCAGCCCAGGGACAGGGGTCGTTCGTTATGGCTACACCTTC	CASSPGTGVVRYGYTF
TRBV5-1	TRBD1	TRBJ1-1	.	TGCGCCAGCAGCAGATGGACAGGGGATGGGACTGAAGCTTTCTTT	CASSRWTGDGTEAFF
TRBV24-1	.	TRBJ1-5	.	TGTGCCACCAGTGATTCACAGGGCCGCAATCAGCCCCAGCATTTT	CATSDSQGRNQPQHF
TRBV7-8	TRBD2	TRBJ2-7	.	TGTGCCAGCAGCCGAAATTCCGCGGGGGAGAGTTTCTACGAGCAGTACTTC	CASSRNSAGESFYEQYF
TRBV19	.	TRBJ1-1	few	TGTGCCAGTAGTATAGATCTAGGTTTAGGCGAAGCTTTCTTT	CASSIDLGLGEAFF
TRBV7-6	TRBD1	TRBJ1-2	few	TGTGCCAGCAGTCCGGGACAGTTCTATGGCTACACCTTC	CASSPGQFYGYTF
TRBV15	TRBD1	TRBJ1-2	.	TGTGCCACCAGCATGCGATCGGACAGGGCTAACTATGGCTACACCTTC	CATSMRSDRANYGYTF